The 7 T cell receptor beta chains below were found in one sample sequenced in a study of radiation and T cells in renal cell carcinoma. Time point reported: blood 2 weeks post-SBRT. Treatment here: 15 Gy SBRT to primary tumor, nephrectomy 4 weeks later. Assay used: immunoSEQ multiplex PCR; TCRdb lists only in-frame clones, some missing. Among 70,000 to 80,000 clones listed, 65% to 90% were seen once. Sequenced here: blood, sampled from a patient whose treatment included radiotherapy and nephrectomy. The receptors originated from a woman in her fifties or sixties with renal cell carcinoma.

The V call is TRBV7-2, the J call TRBJ2-7; 7 bases are a match to TRBD1. Germline CDR1 is SGHTA and CDR2 is FQGNSA. The CDR3 spans 14 residues. V shed 4 bases, J shed 5 bases, and the junction held 8 bases outside the gene matches. The DNA of the CDR3 is TGTGCCAGCAGCTCGATAGACAGGGTAAACGAGCAGTACTTC. It encodes CASSSIDRVNEQYF.

Only a few counts were recorded for this clone. V usage is TRBV11-2 and J usage is TRBJ1-1, with TRBD1 as a possible D gene (5 bases). Per germline, CDR1 SGHAT and CDR2 FQNNGV. This CDR3 contains 14 residues. Trimming removed 3 bases from V and 3 bases from J, with 11 bases in between. The CDR3 protein is CASSFSGYDTEAFF. The CDR3, as DNA: TGTGCCAGCAGCTTCTCAGGGTATGACACTGAAGCTTTCTTT. Drawing the rest from reference TRBV11-2 and TRBJ1-1, the complete variable domain is EAGVAQSPRYKIIEKRQSVAFWCNPISGHATLYWYQQILGQGPKLLIQFQNNGVVDDSQLPKDRFSAERLKGVDSTLKIQPAKLEDSAVYLCASSFSGYDTEAFFGQGTRLTVV.

The chain is built from TRBV25-1 and TRBJ2-7; D gene unclear. The CDR3 is made up of 11 amino acids. The V and J ends lost 5 bases and 6 bases respectively, with 8 bases between them. Germline-derived CDR1 and CDR2 are MGHDK and SYGVNS. Here the CDR3 DNA reads TGTGCCAGCAGTCTACTTAGCGAGCAGTACTTC. This encodes CASSLLSEQYF.

The V call is TRBV28, the J call TRBJ2-1; tentatively, D is TRBD1 (7 bases). The CDR3 is made up of 15 amino acids. Germline CDR1 and CDR2: MDHEN and SYDVKM. Trimming cost V 4 bases and J 1 base, with 11 bases left between them. CDR3 nucleotide sequence: TGTGCCAGCAGTTCGGCAGGGGGGTCCTACAATGAGCAGTTCTTC. It specifies CASSSAGGSYNEQFF.

This clone has a handful of counts. The chain is built from TRBV30 and TRBJ1-5; 7 nucleotides match TRBD1. Losses at the gene ends were 4 bases for V and 1 base for J; bases not matched to a gene: 4. Germline CDR1 is GTSNPN and CDR2 is SVGIG (reference sequence). The CDR3 is 14 amino acids. The DNA for the CDR3 is TGTGCCTGGAACCCGACAGGGAGCAATCAGCCCCAGCATTTT. Amino acid sequence: CAWNPTGSNQPQHF. Variable domain in full (rest from reference TRBV30 and TRBJ1-5): SQTIHQWPATLVQPVGSPLSLECTVEGTSNPNLYWYRQAAGRGLQLLFYSVGIGQISSEVPQNLSASRPQDRQFILSSKKLLLSDSGFYLCAWNPTGSNQPQHFGDGTRLSIL.

In its sample, this clone was seen once. The chain carries TRBV7-2 and TRBJ2-2; 10 bases fit TRBD2. Germline CDR1 is SGHTA and CDR2 is FQGNSA. After removal of 3 bases from V and 7 bases from J, the junction contained 5 bases not matched to a gene. The CDR3 spans 15 residues. The CDR3 reads CASSFTSGVNGELFF. In DNA, the CDR3 is TGTGCCAGCAGCTTCACTAGCGGGGTAAACGGGGAGCTGTTTTTT.

The chain carries TRBV13 and TRBJ2-1; D is possibly TRBD2 (5 bases). The V gene lost 0 bases and the J gene lost 4 bases, with 13 bases spanning the gap. Germline loops: CDR1 PRHDT, CDR2 FYEKMQ (reference sequence). The CDR3 has 16 amino acids. CDR3 sequence reads: CASSLGASRSYNEQFF. The CDR3 DNA is TGTGCCAGCAGCTTAGGGGCTAGCCGTTCTTACAATGAGCAGTTCTTC. The full variable domain, its missing parts supplied by reference TRBV13 and TRBJ2-1, is AAGVIQSPRHLIKEKRETATLKCYPIPRHDTVYWYQQGPGQDPQFLISFYEKMQSDKGSIPDRFSAQQFSDYHSELNMSSLELGDSALYFCASSLGASRSYNEQFFGPGTRLTVL.